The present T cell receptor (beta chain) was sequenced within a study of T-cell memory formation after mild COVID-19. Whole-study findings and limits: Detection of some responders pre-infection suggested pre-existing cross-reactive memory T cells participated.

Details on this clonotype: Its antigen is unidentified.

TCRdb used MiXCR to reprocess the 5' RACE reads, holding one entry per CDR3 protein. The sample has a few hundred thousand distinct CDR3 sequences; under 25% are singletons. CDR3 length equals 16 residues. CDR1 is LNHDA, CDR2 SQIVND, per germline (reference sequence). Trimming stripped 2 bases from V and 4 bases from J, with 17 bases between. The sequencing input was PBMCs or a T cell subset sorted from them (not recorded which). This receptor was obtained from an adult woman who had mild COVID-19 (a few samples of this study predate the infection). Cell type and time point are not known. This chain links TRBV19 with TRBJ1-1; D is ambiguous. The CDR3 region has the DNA TGTGCCAGTAGTATAATTCTCGGATTCTTGGGCACTGAAGCTTTCTTT. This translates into CASSIILGFLGTEAFF.